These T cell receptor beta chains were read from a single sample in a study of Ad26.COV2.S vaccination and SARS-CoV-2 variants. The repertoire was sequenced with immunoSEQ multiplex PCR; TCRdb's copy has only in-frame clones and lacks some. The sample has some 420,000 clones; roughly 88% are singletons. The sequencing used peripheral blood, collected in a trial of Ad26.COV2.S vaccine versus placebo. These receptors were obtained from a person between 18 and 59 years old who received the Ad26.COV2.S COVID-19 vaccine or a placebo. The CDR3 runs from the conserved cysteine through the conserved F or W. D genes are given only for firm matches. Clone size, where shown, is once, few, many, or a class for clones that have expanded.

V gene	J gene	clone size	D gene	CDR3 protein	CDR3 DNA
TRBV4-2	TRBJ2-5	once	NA	CASREGTSGLGETQYF	TGTGCCAGCAGGGAGGGCACGTCAGGCTTAGGAGAGACCCAGTACTTC
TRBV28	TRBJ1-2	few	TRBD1	CASSSPTGAVGYTF	TGTGCCAGCAGTTCGCCTACAGGGGCTGTAGGCTACACCTTC
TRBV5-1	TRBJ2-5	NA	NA	CASSLVADQETQYF	TGCGCCAGCAGCTTGGTTGCAGATCAAGAGACCCAGTACTTC
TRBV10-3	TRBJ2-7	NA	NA	CAISDPKLYEQYF	TGTGCCATCAGTGACCCAAAGCTCTACGAGCAGTACTTC
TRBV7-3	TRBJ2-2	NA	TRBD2	CASSLSGTSGHANTGELFF	TGTGCCAGCAGCTTAAGTGGGACTAGCGGGCACGCGAACACCGGGGAGCTGTTTTTT
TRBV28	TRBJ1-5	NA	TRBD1	CASRRGQGLEVGHQPQHF	TGTGCCAGCAGGCGCGGACAGGGTTTGGAAGTAGGGCATCAGCCCCAGCATTTT
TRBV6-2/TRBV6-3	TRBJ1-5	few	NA	CASSYTGANQPQHF	TGTGCCAGCAGTTACACAGGTGCCAATCAGCCCCAGCATTTT
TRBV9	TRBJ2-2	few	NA	CASSLQGGAGELFF	TGTGCCAGCAGCCTGCAGGGGGGCGCCGGGGAGCTGTTTTTT
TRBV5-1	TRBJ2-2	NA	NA	CASSLAGSQTGELFF	TGCGCCAGCAGCTTGGCTGGGTCCCAAACCGGGGAGCTGTTTTTT
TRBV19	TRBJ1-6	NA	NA	CASSKLASRGPNSPLHF	TGTGCCAGTAGTAAGCTGGCCTCCCGAGGGCCTAATTCACCCCTCCACTTT
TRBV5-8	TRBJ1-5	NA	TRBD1	CASSLRTGNQPQHF	TGTGCCAGCAGCCTTCGGACAGGGAATCAGCCCCAGCATTTT
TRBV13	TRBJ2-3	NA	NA	CASSSKDTQYF	TGTGCCAGCAGCTCCAAAGATACGCAGTATTTT
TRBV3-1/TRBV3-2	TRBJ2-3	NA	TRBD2	CASSQDLGGGAVDTQYF	TGTGCCAGCAGCCAAGACCTTGGCGGGGGGGCGGTAGATACGCAGTATTTT
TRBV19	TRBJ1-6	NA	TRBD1	CASRETGFNSPLHF	TGTGCCAGTAGGGAGACAGGGTTCAATTCACCCCTCCACTTT
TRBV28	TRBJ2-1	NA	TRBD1	CASSSGTGAYNEQFF	TGTGCCAGCAGTTCAGGGACAGGGGCCTACAATGAGCAGTTCTTC
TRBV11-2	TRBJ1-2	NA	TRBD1	CASRRLRTLRDSDYGYTF	TGTGCCAGCAGACGATTACGTACCCTCCGGGACAGTGACTATGGCTACACCTTC
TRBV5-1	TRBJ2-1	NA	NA	CASSLDGHPQFF	TGCGCCAGCAGCTTGGATGGACACCCGCAGTTCTTC
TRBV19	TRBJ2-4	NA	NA	CASSIQRGNIQYF	TGTGCCAGTAGTATTCAGAGGGGAAACATTCAGTACTTC
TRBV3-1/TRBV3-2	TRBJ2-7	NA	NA	CASSQGPLAREQYF	TGTGCCAGCAGCCAAGGCCCCCTAGCGCGGGAGCAGTACTTC
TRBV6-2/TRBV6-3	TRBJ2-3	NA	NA	CASSYGQGSTDTQYF	TGTGCCAGCAGTTACGGTCAGGGGAGCACAGATACGCAGTATTTT
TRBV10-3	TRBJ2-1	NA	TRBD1	CAISEGDRLDQFF	TGTGCCATCAGTGAGGGGGACAGGTTAGATCAGTTCTTC
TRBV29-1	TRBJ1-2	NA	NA	CSGRIPGNYGYTF	TGCAGCGGGAGAATACCCGGGAACTATGGCTACACCTTC
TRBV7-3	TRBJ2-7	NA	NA	CASSLNQGEQYF	TGTGCCAGCAGCTTAAATCAGGGCGAGCAGTACTTC
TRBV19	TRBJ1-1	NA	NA	CARGQPKHTEAFF	TGTGCCAGAGGACAGCCCAAACACACTGAAGCTTTCTTT
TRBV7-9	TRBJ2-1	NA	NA	CASSLPYNEQFF	TGTGCCAGCAGCTTACCTTACAATGAGCAGTTCTTC
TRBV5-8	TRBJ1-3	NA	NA	CASSLGQVSGNTIYF	TGTGCCAGCAGCTTGGGACAGGTCTCTGGAAACACCATATATTTT
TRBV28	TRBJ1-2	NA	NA	CASRSEYGYTF	TGTGCCAGCAGGTCCGAATATGGCTACACCTTC
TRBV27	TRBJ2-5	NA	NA	CASRPTTVKRGETQYF	TGTGCCAGCAGACCTACGACAGTGAAGAGGGGAGAGACCCAGTACTTC
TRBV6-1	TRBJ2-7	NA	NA	CASSETERGEQYF	TGTGCCAGCAGTGAAACCGAGAGGGGTGAGCAGTACTTC
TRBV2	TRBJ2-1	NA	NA	CASGSGAWSYNEQFF	TGTGCCAGCGGGAGTGGGGCGTGGTCCTACAATGAGCAGTTCTTC
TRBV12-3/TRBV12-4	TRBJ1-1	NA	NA	CASSLSLNTEAFF	TGTGCCAGCAGTTTATCGCTGAACACTGAAGCTTTCTTT
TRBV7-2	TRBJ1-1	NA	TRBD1	CASSLGDRGNSFPEAFF	TGTGCCAGCAGCTTGGGGGACAGAGGCAATTCCTTTCCTGAAGCTTTCTTT
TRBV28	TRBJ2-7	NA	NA	CASSQPGLPYEQYF	TGTGCCAGCAGCCAGCCCGGGCTCCCCTACGAGCAGTACTTC
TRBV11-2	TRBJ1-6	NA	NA	CASSFTGKGNSPLHF	TGTGCCAGCAGCTTTACAGGAAAAGGGAATTCACCCCTCCACTTT
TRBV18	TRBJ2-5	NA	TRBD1	CASYRDRQETQYF	TGTGCCAGCTACAGGGACAGACAAGAGACCCAGTACTTC
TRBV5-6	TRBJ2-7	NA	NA	CASSLMNSYEQYF	TGTGCCAGCAGCTTAATGAACTCCTACGAGCAGTACTTC
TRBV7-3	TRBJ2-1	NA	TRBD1	CASSPRQGVNEQFF	TGTGCCAGCAGCCCCCGACAGGGGGTTAATGAGCAGTTCTTC
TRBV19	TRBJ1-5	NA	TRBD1	CASREDRVGNQPQHF	TGTGCCAGTAGAGAGGACAGGGTTGGCAATCAGCCCCAGCATTTT
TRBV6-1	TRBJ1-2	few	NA	CASSDPTYGYTF	TGTGCCAGCAGTGACCCAACCTATGGCTACACCTTC
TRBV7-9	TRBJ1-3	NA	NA	CASSPSNRAGNTIYF	TGTGCCAGCAGCCCATCTAACAGGGCTGGAAACACCATATATTTT
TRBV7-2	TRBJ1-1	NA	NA	CASSVGVSGYTEAFF	TGTGCCAGCAGTGTCGGCGTCAGTGGGTACACTGAAGCTTTCTTT
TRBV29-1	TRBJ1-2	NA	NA	CSVVGADDGYTF	TGCAGCGTTGTAGGGGCAGACGATGGCTACACCTTC
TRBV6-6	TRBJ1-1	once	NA	CASSYLRTSRNTEAFF	TGTGCCAGCAGTTATCTCCGAACATCTAGGAACACTGAAGCTTTCTTT
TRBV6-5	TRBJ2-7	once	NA	CASSYSHASYEQYF	TGTGCCAGCAGTTACTCCCACGCTAGCTACGAGCAGTACTTC
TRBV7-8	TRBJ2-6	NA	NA	CASSLGGVWANVLTF	TGTGCCAGCAGCTTAGGGGGTGTTTGGGCCAACGTCCTGACTTTC
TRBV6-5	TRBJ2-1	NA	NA	CASSYSLGYNEQFF	TGTGCCAGCAGTTACTCGCTGGGGTACAATGAGCAGTTCTTC
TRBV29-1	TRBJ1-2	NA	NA	CSAQNWDGYTF	TGCAGCGCTCAAAACTGGGATGGCTACACCTTC
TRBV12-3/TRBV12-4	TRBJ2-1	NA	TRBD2	CASSLRESNEQFF	TGTGCCAGCAGTTTGCGGGAGAGCAATGAGCAGTTCTTC
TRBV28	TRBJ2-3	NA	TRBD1	CASSLRTGDGTDTQYF	TGTGCCAGCAGTCTGCGGACAGGGGATGGCACAGATACGCAGTATTTT
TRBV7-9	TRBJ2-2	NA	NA	CASSLSRRTGELFF	TGTGCCAGCAGCTTGTCCAGGCGTACCGGGGAGCTGTTTTTT
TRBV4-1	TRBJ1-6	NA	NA	CASSQDVWGTGNSPLHF	TGCGCCAGCAGCCAAGATGTATGGGGGACGGGGAATTCACCCCTCCACTTT
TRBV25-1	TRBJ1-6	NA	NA	CASTPGRGGSPLHF	TGTGCCAGCACCCCGGGGCGGGGTGGCTCACCCCTCCACTTT
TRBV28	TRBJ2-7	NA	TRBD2	CASSGRGGSEEQYF	TGTGCCAGCAGTGGGCGGGGGGGATCAGAGGAGCAGTACTTC
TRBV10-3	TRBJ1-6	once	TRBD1	CAIFFRDRGSPLHF	TGTGCCATCTTTTTTCGGGACAGGGGGTCACCCCTCCACTTT
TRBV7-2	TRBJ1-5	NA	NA	CASSPDAISNQPQHF	TGTGCCAGCAGCCCGGATGCGATTAGCAATCAGCCCCAGCATTTT
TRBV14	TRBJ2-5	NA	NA	CASSQFRGKETQYF	TGTGCCAGCAGCCAATTCCGGGGGAAAGAGACCCAGTACTTC
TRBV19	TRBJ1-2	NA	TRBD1	CASFTWDRASVEGYTF	TGTGCCAGCTTTACCTGGGACAGGGCCTCCGTTGAAGGCTACACCTTC